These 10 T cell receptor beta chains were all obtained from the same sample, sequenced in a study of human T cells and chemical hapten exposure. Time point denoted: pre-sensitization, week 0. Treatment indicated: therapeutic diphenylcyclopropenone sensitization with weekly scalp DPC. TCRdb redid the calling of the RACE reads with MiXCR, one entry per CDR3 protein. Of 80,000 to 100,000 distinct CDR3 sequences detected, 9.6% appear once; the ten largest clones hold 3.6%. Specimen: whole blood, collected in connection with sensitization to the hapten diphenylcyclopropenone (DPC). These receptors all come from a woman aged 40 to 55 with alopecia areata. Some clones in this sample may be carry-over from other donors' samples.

DNA for the CDR3: TGTGCCAGCAGCGCTACTGCCGGGACAGGGGTGTACGAGCAGTACTTC. Translation: CASSATAGTGVYEQYF. This chain links TRBV3-2 with TRBJ2-7; the listed D gene, TRBD1, was not tested against the DNA. TRBV3-2 is termed a pseudogene. This CDR3 is 16 amino acids long.

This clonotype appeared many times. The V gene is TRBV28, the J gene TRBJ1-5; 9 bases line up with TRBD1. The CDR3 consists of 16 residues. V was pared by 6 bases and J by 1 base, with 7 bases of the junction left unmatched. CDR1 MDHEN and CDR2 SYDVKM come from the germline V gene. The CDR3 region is CASSPMGTGSNQPQHF. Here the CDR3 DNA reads TGTGCCAGCAGCCCCATGGGGACAGGGAGCAATCAGCCCCAGCATTTT.

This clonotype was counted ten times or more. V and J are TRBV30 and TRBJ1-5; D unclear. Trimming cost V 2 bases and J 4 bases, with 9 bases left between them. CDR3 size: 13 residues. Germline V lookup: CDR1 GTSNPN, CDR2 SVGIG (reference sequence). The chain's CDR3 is CAWSTVGNQPQHF. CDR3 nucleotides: TGTGCCTGGAGTACGGTGGGGAATCAGCCCCAGCATTTT.

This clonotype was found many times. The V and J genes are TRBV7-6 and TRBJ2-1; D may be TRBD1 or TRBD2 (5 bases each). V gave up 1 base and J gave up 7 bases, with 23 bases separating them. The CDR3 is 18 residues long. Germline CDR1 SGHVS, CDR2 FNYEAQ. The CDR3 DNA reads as TGTGCCAGCAGCTTAGGGTCTAGTCCTCACTGGGGGTGGAATGAGCAGTTCTTC. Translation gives CASSLGSSPHWGWNEQFF.

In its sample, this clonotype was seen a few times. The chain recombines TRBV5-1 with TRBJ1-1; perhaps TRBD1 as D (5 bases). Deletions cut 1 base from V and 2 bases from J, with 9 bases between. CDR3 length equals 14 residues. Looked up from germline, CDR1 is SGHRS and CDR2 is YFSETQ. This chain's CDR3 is CASSLTDRNTEAFF. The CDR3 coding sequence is TGCGCCAGCAGCTTGACTGACAGAAACACTGAAGCTTTCTTT.

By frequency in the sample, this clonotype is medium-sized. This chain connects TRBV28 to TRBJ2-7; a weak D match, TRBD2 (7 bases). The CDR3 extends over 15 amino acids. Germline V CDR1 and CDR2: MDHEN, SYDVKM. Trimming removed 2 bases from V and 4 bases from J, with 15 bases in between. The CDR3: CASSLGTGGRYEQYF. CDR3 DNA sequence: TGTGCCAGCAGTTTAGGAACGGGGGGCAGGTACGAGCAGTACTTC. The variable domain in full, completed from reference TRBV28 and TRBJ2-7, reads DVKVTQSSRYLVKRTGEKVFLECVQDMDHENMFWYRQDPGLGLRLIYFSYDVKMKEKGDIPEGYSVSREKKERFSLILESASTNQTSMYLCASSLGTGGRYEQYFGPGTRLTVT.

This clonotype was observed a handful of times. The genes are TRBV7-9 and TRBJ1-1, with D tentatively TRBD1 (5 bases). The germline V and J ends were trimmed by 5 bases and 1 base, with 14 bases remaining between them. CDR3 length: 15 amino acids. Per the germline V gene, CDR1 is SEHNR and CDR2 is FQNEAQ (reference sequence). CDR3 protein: CASSQGSTANTEAFF. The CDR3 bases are TGTGCCAGCAGCCAGGGATCGACAGCGAACACTGAAGCTTTCTTT.

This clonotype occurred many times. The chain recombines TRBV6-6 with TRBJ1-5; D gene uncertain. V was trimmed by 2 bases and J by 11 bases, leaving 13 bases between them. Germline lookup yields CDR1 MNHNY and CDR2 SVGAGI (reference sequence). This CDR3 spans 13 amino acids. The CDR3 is CASSYKNPEAQHF. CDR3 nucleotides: TGTGCCAGCAGTTACAAAAATCCCGAGGCCCAGCATTTT.

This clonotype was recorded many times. This CDR3 reads CSARGGPGRISEQFF. The CDR3 DNA reads TGCAGTGCTAGGGGGGGACCGGGACGGATTTCGGAGCAGTTCTTC. This rearrangement joins TRBV20-1 to TRBJ2-1, with a tentative D call TRBD2 (6 bases). CDR3 length equals 15 residues. The germline V gene has CDR1 DFQATT and CDR2 SNEGSKA (reference sequence). V lost 3 bases and J 10 bases, leaving 22 bases between the germline ends.

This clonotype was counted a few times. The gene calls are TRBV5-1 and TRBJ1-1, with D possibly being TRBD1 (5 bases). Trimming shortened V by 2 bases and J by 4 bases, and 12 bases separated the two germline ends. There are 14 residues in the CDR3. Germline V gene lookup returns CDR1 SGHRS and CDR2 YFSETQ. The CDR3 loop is CASSFNGAATEAFF. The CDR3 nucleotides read TGCGCCAGCAGCTTCAACGGGGCCGCCACTGAAGCTTTCTTT.